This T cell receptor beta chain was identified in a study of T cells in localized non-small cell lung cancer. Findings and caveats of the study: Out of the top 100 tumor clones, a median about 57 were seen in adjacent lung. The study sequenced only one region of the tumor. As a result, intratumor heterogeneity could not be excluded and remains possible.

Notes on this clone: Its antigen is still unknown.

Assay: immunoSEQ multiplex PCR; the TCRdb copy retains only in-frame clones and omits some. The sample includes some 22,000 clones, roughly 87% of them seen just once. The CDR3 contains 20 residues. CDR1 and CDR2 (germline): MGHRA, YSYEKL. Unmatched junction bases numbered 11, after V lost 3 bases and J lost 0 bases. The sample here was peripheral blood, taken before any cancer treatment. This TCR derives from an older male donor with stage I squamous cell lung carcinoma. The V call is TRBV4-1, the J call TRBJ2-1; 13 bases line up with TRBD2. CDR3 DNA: TGCGCCAGCAGCCACCTTGGACTAGCGGGAGCCCGGAGCTCCTACAATGAGCAGTTCTTC. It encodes CASSHLGLAGARSSYNEQFF.